This TCR beta chain was sequenced during a study of radiation and T cells in renal cell carcinoma. As for the study in general: Nephrectomy followed 15 Gy stereotactic body radiation by 4 weeks.

Turning to this clone: The antigen is unknown. The junction and the germline gene differ at one end; a read error may be behind it.

As to time point: blood 2 weeks post-SBRT. As to treatment: 15 Gy SBRT to primary tumor, nephrectomy 4 weeks later. Clear cell pathology was present in this patient's renal cell carcinoma. The assay was immunoSEQ multiplex PCR, and TCRdb's table has in-frame clones only and misses some. This sample has 100,000 to 150,000 clones, with approximately 90% found just once. The CDR3 is 14 amino acids. CDR1 and CDR2 from the germline V gene are MNHNY and SVGAGI (reference sequence). Points from the study as a whole: Top tumor clonotypes rose in blood 2 weeks post-radiation, then contracted. Pretreatment tumor biopsies were lacking, so baseline clonotypes are unknown.

This chain links TRBV6-6 with TRBJ1-3; a possible D gene is TRBD1 (5 bases). This sample comprised blood, obtained from a patient whose treatment included radiotherapy and nephrectomy. The clonotype comes from a woman between 65 and 79 years old with renal cell carcinoma. The CDR3 nucleotides read TGTGCCAGCAGGGGGGGGGTAGGTGGATACACCATATATTTT. As protein: CASRGGVGGYTIYF.